The 24 T cell receptor beta chains below all came from one sample that was sequenced in a study of PD-1 blockade in classical Hodgkin lymphoma. The time point denotes: cycle 4 day 1 (C4D1), after 6 weeks of nivolumab. After autologous stem cell transplantation all patients relapsed, and prior brentuximab vedotin exposure differed between cohorts. Produced via immunoSEQ multiplex PCR; TCRdb's table is partial and in-frame only. Altogether about 52,000 clones are present, 86% being singletons, with the ten largest covering approximately 7%. The sequenced sample was peripheral blood mononuclear cells (PBMCs), obtained before the fourth cycle of nivolumab. These receptors originate from a human donor with classical Hodgkin lymphoma.

The chain has TRBV5-4 and TRBJ2-1, with D unclear. V was shortened by 0 bases and J by 8 bases, with 6 bases between the two germline ends. This CDR3 spans 12 amino acids. In germline, CDR1 is SGHNT, CDR2 YYREEE (reference sequence). The CDR3 DNA follows: TGTGCCAGCAGCTTGGCCCCCGATGAGCAGTTCTTC. Translated: CASSLAPDEQFF.

The J gene is TRBJ1-1, the V gene TRBV5-6; D may be TRBD1 (6 bases). CDR3 length: 15 residues. CDR1 is SGHDT and CDR2 is YYEEEE in the germline V gene. With 5 bases removed from V and 1 base from J, the gap between germline ends came to 15 bases. The CDR3 reads CASRRRGAWNTEAFF. The DNA for the CDR3 is TGTGCCAGCAGAAGAAGGGGGGCTTGGAACACTGAAGCTTTCTTT.

V is TRBV27 and J is TRBJ2-3; 7 nucleotides agree with TRBD2. The CDR3 is 17 amino acids. The germline V gene encodes CDR1 MNHEY and CDR2 SMNVEV (reference sequence). V lost 5 bases to trimming and J lost 0 bases; unmatched junction nucleotides: 11. CDR3 region: CASSPRPLAASTDTQYF. As DNA, the CDR3 is TGTGCCAGCAGTCCCCGTCCCCTAGCGGCTAGCACAGATACGCAGTATTTT.

This clone was observed a few times. This chain links TRBV2 with TRBJ1-1; D ambiguous. V dropped 3 bases and J dropped 3 bases, with 11 bases sitting between them. The V gene's germline CDR1 is SNHLY and CDR2 FYNNEI. The CDR3 contains 14 residues. This CDR3 reads CASSERARDTEAFF. CDR3 nucleotide sequence: TGTGCCAGCAGTGAGCGGGCCCGGGACACTGAAGCTTTCTTT.

V is TRBV6-5 and J is TRBJ2-2; no clear D. This CDR3 spans 12 amino acids. Germline lookup yields CDR1 MNHEY and CDR2 SVGAGI. The V gene lost 7 bases and the J gene lost 4 bases, with 7 bases spanning the gap. CDR3 nucleotides: TGTGCCAGCACCCAAACCACCGGGGAGCTGTTTTTT. This translates into CASTQTTGELFF.

The chain joins TRBV7-8 to TRBJ1-4, with a weak D call TRBD1 (5 bases). CDR1 and CDR2 from the germline V gene are SGHVS and FQNEAQ. V lost 2 bases and J lost 6, with 10 bases in between. CDR3 length: 14 residues. The CDR3 coding sequence is TGTGCCAGCAGCTTAATAGGGGCATATGAAAAACTGTTTTTT. Its translation: CASSLIGAYEKLFF.

V and J are TRBV27 and TRBJ2-7; D not resolved. Germline CDR1 reads MNHEY; CDR2 reads SMNVEV (reference sequence). Trimming removed 6 bases from V and 3 bases from J, with 12 bases in between. The CDR3 has 13 residues. This chain's CDR3 is CASRFAPGYEQYF. The CDR3 coding sequence is TGTGCCAGCAGATTCGCTCCCGGCTACGAGCAGTACTTC.

The CDR3 loop reads CASSGRASNTGELFF. The DNA for the CDR3 is TGTGCCAGCAGCGGCCGGGCCTCAAACACCGGGGAGCTGTTTTTT. The chain combines TRBV9 with TRBJ2-2; unclear D gene. V was trimmed by 3 bases and J by 2 bases, leaving 11 bases between them. The CDR3 has 15 residues. Germline V gene sequence: CDR1 SGDLS, CDR2 YYNGEE.

This sequence joins TRBV7-9 and TRBJ1-5; tentatively, D is TRBD1 (6 bases). The germline CDR1 and CDR2 sequences are SEHNR and FQNEAQ (reference sequence). The ends were cut back, 4 bases at V and 4 bases at J, with 11 bases in the middle. This CDR3 has 14 amino acids. The CDR3 sequence: CASSSGQINQPQHF. In nucleotides, the CDR3 is TGTGCCAGCAGCTCCGGACAGATTAATCAGCCCCAGCATTTT.

The chain employs TRBV28 and TRBJ1-2; D perhaps matches TRBD1 (5 bases). Looked up from germline, CDR1 is MDHEN and CDR2 is SYDVKM. The CDR3 sequence is 14 residues long. Trimming removed 5 bases at V and 0 bases at J, with 10 bases between. CDR3 region: CASSPQVANYGYTF. For the CDR3, the DNA is TGTGCCAGCAGTCCACAGGTAGCTAACTATGGCTACACCTTC.

This clone turned up a few times. The J gene is TRBJ2-7, the V gene TRBV5-6; TRBD1 might be the D (6 bases). Germline V lookup: CDR1 SGHDT, CDR2 YYEEEE. V was clipped by 4 bases and J by 4 bases, with 15 bases between them. The CDR3 is made up of 14 amino acids. This CDR3 reads CASSRQQGRYEQYF. CDR3 DNA sequence: TGTGCCAGCAGCCGTCAACAGGGAAGGTACGAGCAGTACTTC. Combining the CDR3 with reference TRBV5-6 and TRBJ2-7 gives the whole variable domain DAGVTQSPTHLIKTRGQQVTLRCSPKSGHDTVSWYQQALGQGPQFIFQYYEEEERQRGNFPDRFSGHQFPNYSSELNVNALLLGDSALYLCASSRQQGRYEQYFGPGTRLTVT.

The rearrangement joins TRBV21-1 to TRBJ1-6. TRBV21-1 is a listed pseudogene. The CDR3 totals 16 residues. CDR3 in DNA: TGTGCCAGCAGCAAGCGGGGGGCTCCGTATAATTCACCCCTCCACTTT. Translated: CASSKRGAPYNSPLHF.

The chain recombines TRBV29-1 with TRBJ1-2; TRBD1 matches at 7 bases. Germline CDR1 reads SQVTM; CDR2 reads ANQGSEA. The CDR3 has 12 amino acids. J was trimmed by 2 bases and V by 7 bases; bases with no gene match: 4. The CDR3 loop reads CSALTGNYGYTF. The CDR3 coding sequence is TGCAGCGCACTGACAGGGAACTATGGCTACACCTTC.

The chain employs TRBV10-2 and TRBJ2-3; possible D gene TRBD2, 5 bases. The V end lost 2 bases, the J end lost 5 bases, and 17 bases lay between the germline ends. This CDR3 is 16 amino acids long. From germline, CDR1 is WSHSY and CDR2 SAAADI. CDR3: CASSEPRAEPRDTQYF. CDR3 DNA sequence: TGCGCCAGCAGTGAGCCTCGAGCGGAGCCACGAGATACGCAGTATTTT.

V usage is TRBV5-1 and J usage is TRBJ1-1, with a weak D call TRBD1 (5 bases). From germline, CDR1 is SGHRS and CDR2 YFSETQ. V was clipped by 4 bases and J by 0 bases, with 16 bases between them. This CDR3 comprises 16 residues. The CDR3 region is CASSVRLGRLNTEAFF. CDR3 bases: TGCGCCAGCAGCGTACGACTGGGACGATTGAACACTGAAGCTTTCTTT.

This clone occurred a few times. The chain combines TRBV27 with TRBJ1-5; 10 nucleotides align to TRBD1. This CDR3 has 15 amino acids. Germline values: CDR1 MNHEY, CDR2 SMNVEV (reference sequence). V lost 4 bases to trimming and J lost 11 bases; unmatched junction nucleotides: 11. CDR3 residues: CASSSWTGGDAAQHF. The CDR3 DNA follows: TGTGCCAGCAGTTCCTGGACAGGGGGTGATGCGGCCCAGCATTTT.

The rearrangement joins TRBV7-3 to TRBJ2-3; a possible D gene is TRBD2 (6 bases). Germline-derived CDR1 and CDR2 are SGHTA and FQGTGA. The CDR3 is 15 residues long. V was clipped by 5 bases and J by 4 bases, with 16 bases between them. The CDR3 nucleotides are TGTGCCAGCAGCCTGGCACTAGCAATCGCAGATACGCAGTATTTT. It codes for CASSLALAIADTQYF.

This clone is medium-sized by share. V gene TRBV4-1 combines with J gene TRBJ1-2, with a weak D call TRBD1 (6 bases). The CDR3 is 15 residues long. V was pared by 0 bases and J by 6 bases, with 14 bases between. CDR1 and CDR2 (germline): MGHRA, YSYEKL. CDR3: CASSQDPGAWDGYTF. Here the CDR3 DNA reads TGCGCCAGCAGCCAAGATCCAGGGGCCTGGGATGGCTACACCTTC.

This clone has more than one count but fewer than ten. The chain carries TRBV9 and TRBJ2-1, with a possible D match to TRBD1 (5 bases). This CDR3 is 13 amino acids long. The V and J ends lost 2 bases and 4 bases respectively, with 7 bases between them. Germline lookup yields CDR1 SGDLS and CDR2 YYNGEE. CDR3 sequence reads: CASSVGPYNEQFF. CDR3 nucleotide sequence: TGTGCCAGCAGCGTGGGGCCTTACAATGAGCAGTTCTTC. The full variable domain, with the rest looked up from reference TRBV9 and TRBJ2-1, is DSGVTQTPKHLITATGQRVTLRCSPRSGDLSVYWYQQSLDQGLQFLIQYYNGEERAKGNILERFSAQQFPDLHSELNLSSLELGDSALYFCASSVGPYNEQFFGPGTRLTVL.

The genes are TRBV5-1 and TRBJ2-7; 10 nucleotides align to TRBD1. Trimming at V came to 5 bases and at J to 6 bases, leaving 8 bases not matched to a gene. This CDR3 has 14 residues. The germline CDR1 and CDR2 sequences are SGHRS and YFSETQ. The CDR3 DNA reads TGCGCCAGCAGGGGTGGGACAGGGGTCTCCGAGCAGTACTTC. It yields the protein CASRGGTGVSEQYF.

This clone appeared once. The chain carries TRBV28 and TRBJ2-1; TRBD1 agrees at 8 bases. From germline, CDR1 is MDHEN and CDR2 SYDVKM. This CDR3 is built from 13 residues. V lost 7 bases and J lost 6; bases outside the gene matches: 5. The DNA of the CDR3 is TGTGCCAGCACGACAGGGGTGGGCAATGAGCAGTTCTTC. It translates to CASTTGVGNEQFF.

This clone was observed once. V gene TRBV11-1 combines with J gene TRBJ2-5; no reliable D call. Germline CDR1 and CDR2: SGHAT and FQDESV (reference sequence). This CDR3 has 12 amino acids. The V and J ends lost 5 bases and 4 bases respectively, with 8 bases between them. Here the CDR3 reads CASSPPGETQYF. As DNA, the CDR3 is TGTGCCAGCAGCCCCCCTGGAGAGACCCAGTACTTC.

This chain connects TRBV28 to TRBJ2-4, with D perhaps matching TRBD1 (6 bases). CDR1 MDHEN and CDR2 SYDVKM come from the germline V gene. The CDR3 loop spans 16 amino acids. Between the trimmed V and J ends, which lost 2 bases and 0 bases, there was a span of 11 bases. This CDR3 reads CASSLPGELAKNIQYF. CDR3 in DNA: TGTGCCAGCAGTTTACCAGGGGAGTTAGCCAAAAACATTCAGTACTTC.

This chain joins TRBV5-1 and TRBJ1-3; D is unresolved. The V gene's germline CDR1 is SGHRS and CDR2 YFSETQ. V dropped 4 bases and J dropped 2 bases, with 7 bases sitting between them. The CDR3 has 13 amino acids. The CDR3 nucleotides are TGCGCCAGCAGCACAGCGGCTGGAAACACCATATATTTT. As protein: CASSTAAGNTIYF. Drawing the rest from reference TRBV5-1 and TRBJ1-3, the complete variable domain is KAGVTQTPRYLIKTRGQQVTLSCSPISGHRSVSWYQQTPGQGLQFLFEYFSETQRNKGNFPGRFSGRQFSNSRSEMNVSTLELGDSALYLCASSTAAGNTIYFGEGSWLTVV.